Sequencing of this TCR beta chain was carried out in a study of T cell clones after liver transplantation. At the level of the study: Graft-donor-reactive sequences were compared with third-party-reactive TCRbeta sequences from pre-transplant mixed lymphocyte reactions.

TCRdb's table, derived via immunoSEQ multiplex PCR, lists solely in-frame clones and lacks some. The sample consists of roughly 100,000 clones, about 86% of them appearing once. This TCR was sampled from a human patient who received a liver transplant. Some of these T cells may belong to the graft donor. The source material was CD4+ T cells from blood, sampled approximately 4 years after liver transplant.

CDR3 protein: CASRATHRGTGELFF. The CDR3 nucleotides are TGTGCCAGCAGGGCGACCCATAGGGGCACCGGGGAGCTGTTTTTT. The V gene is TRBV6-1, the J gene TRBJ2-2; perhaps TRBD1 as D (5 bases). Germline values: CDR1 MNHNS, CDR2 SASEGT. CDR3 length: 15 residues. V lost 6 bases to trimming and J lost 4 bases, with 15 bases between them.